This T cell receptor beta chain was sequenced during a study of neurological immune-mediated disorders. TCRdb re-called the 5' RACE reads through MiXCR, storing one row per CDR3 protein. The sample holds 50,000 to 70,000 distinct CDR3 sequences, roughly an eighth seen once. This CDR3 region has 16 residues. CDR1 MNHEY and CDR2 SMNVEV come from the germline V gene (reference sequence). The J segment lost 4 bases and the V segment lost 2 bases, leaving 9 bases of the junction unmatched. This clonotype was seen at least ten times. The sequence derives from a woman in her sixties or seventies with HTLV-1-associated myelopathy (HAM/TSP). This chain uses TRBV27 with TRBJ2-5; 8 positions match TRBD1. Sequencing was carried out using PBMCs. Here the CDR3 reads CASSLRAVRGLETQYF. CDR3 sequence (DNA): TGTGCCAGCAGTTTAAGGGCCGTCAGGGGGCTAGAGACCCAGTACTTC.